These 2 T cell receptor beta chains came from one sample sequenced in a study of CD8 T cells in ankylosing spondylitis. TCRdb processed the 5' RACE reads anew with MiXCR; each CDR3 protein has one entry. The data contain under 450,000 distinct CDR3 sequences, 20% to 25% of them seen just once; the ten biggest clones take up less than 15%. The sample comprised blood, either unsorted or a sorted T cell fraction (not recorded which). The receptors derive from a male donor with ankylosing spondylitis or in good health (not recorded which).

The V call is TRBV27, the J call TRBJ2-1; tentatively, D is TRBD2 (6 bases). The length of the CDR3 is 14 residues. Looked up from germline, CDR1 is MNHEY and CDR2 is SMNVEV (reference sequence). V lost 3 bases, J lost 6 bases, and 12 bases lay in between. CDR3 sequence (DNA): TGTGCCAGCAGTTTCGGGAGCGGGCTCAATGAGCAGTTCTTC. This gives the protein CASSFGSGLNEQFF.

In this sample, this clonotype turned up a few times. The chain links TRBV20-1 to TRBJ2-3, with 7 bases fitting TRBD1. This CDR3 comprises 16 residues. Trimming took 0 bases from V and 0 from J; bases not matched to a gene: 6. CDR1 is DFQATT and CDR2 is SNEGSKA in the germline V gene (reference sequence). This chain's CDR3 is CSARDTGTASTDTQYF. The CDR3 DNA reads TGCAGTGCTAGAGATACGGGGACAGCTAGCACAGATACGCAGTATTTT.